The present T cell receptor beta chain was sequenced within a study of beta chain features in type 1 diabetes. Across the whole study: In all, about 110 million sorted cells from all samples were analyzed. Study results and caveats: Any HLA-type effect on TCRB rearrangement remained unresolved here.

Sampling consisted of one heparinised blood draw per donor, averaging around 120 mL. The purity of all sorted populations exceeded 98%. Notes on this clone: Its antigen is currently unknown.

This CDR3 comprises 13 residues. V lost 7 bases, J lost 8 bases, and 9 bases stayed unmatched. Germline assignment: CDR1 MDHEN and CDR2 SYDVKM. Reverse transcription of all isolated RNA meant that expressed TCRB transcripts were sequenced. Measured with immunoSEQ multiplex PCR; TCRdb has only the in-frame clones, and not every one. The sample consists of a few hundred thousand clones, approximately 11% of them appearing once. The sample comprised naive CD4+ T cells from blood. The chain joins TRBV28 to TRBJ1-2; 8 nucleotides line up with TRBD1. The sequence was collected from a woman aged 30 to 39 in good health. The CDR3 region has the DNA TGTGCCAGCATCGACAGGGGTTTAGGGGGCTACACCTTC. Translated: CASIDRGLGGYTF.